This T cell receptor beta chain emerged from a study of T cells after yellow fever vaccination. Study-wide points: Bulk-population clonotypes that are abundant could appear as contaminants in FACS-sorted repertoires.

Using its own MiXCR run on the 5' RACE reads, TCRdb lists one record per CDR3 protein. Seen here are about 260,000 distinct CDR3 sequences, roughly 4% observed once, and the top ten hold around 20%. This clonotype was counted at least ten times. The antigen remains undetermined. The CDR3 length is 12 residues. V lost 8 bases and J 5 bases, leaving 10 bases between the germline ends. The TCR originated in a man aged 18 to 29 who received the YFV17D yellow fever vaccine. This material consisted of PBMCs, taken 15 days after the yellow fever booster vaccination. The gene calls are TRBV12-3 or TRBV12-4 and TRBJ1-5; D might be TRBD1 (5 bases). The CDR3 DNA reads TGTGCCAGCGGGGGTTGGGATCAGCCCCAGCATTTT. Translation: CASGGWDQPQHF.